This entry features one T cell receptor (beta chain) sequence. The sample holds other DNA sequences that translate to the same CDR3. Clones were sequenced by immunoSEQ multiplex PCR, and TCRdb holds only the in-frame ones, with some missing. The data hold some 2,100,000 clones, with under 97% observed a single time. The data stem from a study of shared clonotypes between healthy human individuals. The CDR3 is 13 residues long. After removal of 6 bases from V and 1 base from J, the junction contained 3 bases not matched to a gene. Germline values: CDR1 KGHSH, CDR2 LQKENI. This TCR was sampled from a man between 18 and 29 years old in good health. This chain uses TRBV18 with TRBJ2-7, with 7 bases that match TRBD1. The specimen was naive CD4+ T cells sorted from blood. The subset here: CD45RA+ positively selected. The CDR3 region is CASSRDSSYEQYF. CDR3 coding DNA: TGTGCCAGCTCCCGGGACAGTTCCTACGAGCAGTACTTC. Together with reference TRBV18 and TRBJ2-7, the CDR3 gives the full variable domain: NAGVMQNPRHLVRRRGQEARLRCSPMKGHSHVYWYRQLPEEGLKFMVYLQKENIIDESGMPKERFSAEFPKEGPSILRIQQVVRGDSAAYFCASSRDSSYEQYFGPGTRLTVT.